This T cell receptor beta chain comes out of a study of blood T cell repertoires in COVID-19. Looking at the study overall: COVID-19 samples, acute and convalescent, were from the United States, Italy and Spain. T cells, B-cell-depleted T cells, or PBMCs provided the cDNA or gDNA that served as material.

How the authors handled the data: By means of reference gene primer amplification, nucleated cell counts were estimated. Generated by immunoSEQ multiplex PCR, the TCRdb table keeps only in-frame clones and is missing some. Clone size and V and J calls were adopted from that table, with D and trimming inferred from the DNA. The data contain roughly 200,000 clones, approximately 90% of them seen just once; the ten biggest clones take up approximately 6.2%. The receptor was derived from a man between 60 and 75 years old who had recovered from COVID-19. Sequencing input: peripheral blood.

DNA for the CDR3: TGTGCCAGCAGTTCTTCCGGAAGGGGGATGAACACTGAAGCTTTCTTT. Amino acids: CASSSSGRGMNTEAFF. This chain uses TRBV28 with TRBJ1-1; D may be TRBD1 (6 bases). Germline V gene sequence: CDR1 MDHEN, CDR2 SYDVKM. The germline V and J ends were trimmed by 4 bases and 0 bases, with 15 bases remaining between them. CDR3 length: 16 amino acids. Based on the CDR3 plus reference TRBV28 and TRBJ1-1, the full variable domain is DVKVTQSSRYLVKRTGEKVFLECVQDMDHENMFWYRQDPGLGLRLIYFSYDVKMKEKGDIPEGYSVSREKKERFSLILESASTNQTSMYLCASSSSGRGMNTEAFFGQGTRLTVV.